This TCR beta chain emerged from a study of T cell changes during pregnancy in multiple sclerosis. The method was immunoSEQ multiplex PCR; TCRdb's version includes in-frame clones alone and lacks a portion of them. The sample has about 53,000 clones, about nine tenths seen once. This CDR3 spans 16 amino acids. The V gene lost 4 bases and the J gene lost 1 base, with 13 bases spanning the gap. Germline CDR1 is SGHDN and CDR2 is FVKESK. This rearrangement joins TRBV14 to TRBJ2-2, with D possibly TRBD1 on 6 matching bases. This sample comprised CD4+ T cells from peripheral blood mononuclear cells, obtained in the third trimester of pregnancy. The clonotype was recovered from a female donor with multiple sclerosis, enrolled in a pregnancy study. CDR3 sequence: CASSLGGHVNTGELFF. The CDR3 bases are TGTGCCAGCAGCCTAGGGGGACACGTGAACACCGGGGAGCTGTTTTTT. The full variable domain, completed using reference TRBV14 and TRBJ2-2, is EAGVTQFPSHSVIEKGQTVTLRCDPISGHDNLYWYRRVMGKEIKFLLHFVKESKQDESGMPNNRFLAERTGGTYSTLKVQPAELEDSGVYFCASSLGGHVNTGELFFGEGSRLTVL.